These 2 T cell receptor beta chains were sequenced from one sample in a study of cytomegalovirus exposure and HLA in healthy donors. Primers: 60 Vbeta forward and 13 Jbeta reverse. Produced via immunoSEQ multiplex PCR; TCRdb's table is partial and in-frame only. The sample lists 60,000 to 85,000 clones, around 76% occurring once. Sequenced material: PBMCs. The receptors derive from a middle-aged man in good health and CMV-seronegative.

This chain links TRBV6-5 with TRBJ2-5; D might be TRBD1 (5 bases). CDR3 length equals 15 residues. V was clipped by 6 bases and J by 4 bases, with 18 bases between them. Germline V gene lookup returns CDR1 MNHEY and CDR2 SVGAGI. CDR3 residues: CASRPQGRLGETQYF. DNA for the CDR3: TGTGCCAGCAGACCGCAGGGAAGGTTGGGAGAGACCCAGTACTTC.

CDR3 protein: CASSHSGELGDTQYF. The CDR3 coding sequence is TGTGCCAGCAGCCACAGCGGGGAGCTGGGAGATACGCAGTATTTT. The chain uses TRBV6-5 and TRBJ2-3; 7 nucleotides match TRBD2. After removal of 6 bases from V and 5 bases from J, the junction contained 11 bases not matched to a gene. CDR1 is MNHEY and CDR2 is SVGAGI in the germline V gene. This CDR3 contains 15 residues.